Below, one T cell receptor (beta chain) is given with its context. This entry belongs to a study of blood T cell repertoires in COVID-19. About the research overall: Some COVID-19 samples were acute and others convalescent; all came from the United States, Italy and Spain. PBMCs, B-cell-depleted T cells, or T cells were the source of the cDNA or gDNA that made up the material.

Per germline, CDR1 LGHDT and CDR2 YNNKEL (reference sequence). Trimming removed 4 bases from V and 7 bases from J; junction bases left unmatched: 6. The CDR3 spans 14 residues. In the authors' methods: The authors estimated nucleated cell counts from reference gene primer amplification. TCRdb's table, derived via immunoSEQ multiplex PCR, lists solely in-frame clones and lacks some. V and J calls and clone size are copied from that table; D and trimming were computed from the DNA. The data show 88,000 or so clones, around 78% seen once. This TCR derives from a human donor in a cohort sampled during active COVID-19. Source material: peripheral blood. The V gene is TRBV3-1 (or the pseudogene TRBV3-2), the J gene TRBJ1-4, with 7 bases that match TRBD1. The CDR3 is CASSRQGLGEKLFF. The CDR3 DNA reads TGTGCCAGCAGCCGACAGGGTTTAGGTGAAAAACTGTTTTTT.